The present T cell receptor beta chain was sequenced within a study of blood T cell repertoires in COVID-19. Study-wide background: Sites across the United States, Italy and Spain contributed samples from acute and convalescent COVID-19. Sources were T cells, B-cell-depleted T cells, or PBMCs; the material itself was cDNA or gDNA.

This CDR3 comprises 14 residues. From germline, CDR1 is SEHNR and CDR2 FQNEAQ (reference sequence). V lost 7 bases, J lost 9 bases, and 19 bases lay in between. Authors' methods: Estimation of nucleated cell counts relied on the amplification of reference gene primers. Profiling relied on immunoSEQ multiplex PCR, and the TCRdb table lists in-frame clones only, not all of them. V, J and clone size reflect that table, while D and trimming were determined from the DNA. The table shows roughly 100,000 clones, with around 88% occurring only once. The sequence was collected from a woman aged 80 or over with acute or convalescent COVID-19. The source material was peripheral blood. The rearrangement uses TRBV7-9 and TRBJ2-1; the D gene is possibly TRBD2 (7 bases). The CDR3: CASTRLGGAGEQFF. For the CDR3, the DNA is TGTGCCAGCACCCGATTGGGGGGGGCGGGTGAGCAGTTCTTC. Full variable domain (rest looked up from reference TRBV7-9 and TRBJ2-1): DTGVSQNPRHKITKRGQNVTFRCDPISEHNRLYWYRQTLGQGPEFLTYFQNEAQLEKSRLLSDRFSAERPKGSFSTLEIQRTEQGDSAMYLCASTRLGGAGEQFFGPGTRLTVL.